These 16 T cell receptor beta chains originate from one sample sequenced in a study of blood T cell repertoires in COVID-19. The method was immunoSEQ multiplex PCR; TCRdb's version includes in-frame clones alone and lacks a portion of them. The sample holds about 270,000 clones, about 89% seen once. Material for sequencing was peripheral blood. Source of these receptors: a man aged 35 to 55 with active or convalescent COVID-19.

This rearrangement joins TRBV19 to TRBJ1-5, with D unresolved. Germline assignment: CDR1 LNHDA and CDR2 SQIVND (reference sequence). The V end was cut by 5 bases, the J end by 7 bases, with 15 bases between. The length of the CDR3 is 14 residues. The CDR3 spells CASSQDDLRQPQHF. For the CDR3, the DNA is TGTGCCAGTAGTCAGGATGACCTCCGCCAGCCCCAGCATTTT.

The gene calls are TRBV27 and TRBJ2-1, with D maybe TRBD2 (6 bases). CDR1 is MNHEY, CDR2 SMNVEV, per germline (reference sequence). The CDR3 runs to 15 residues. V dropped 8 bases and J dropped 0 bases, with 14 bases sitting between them. In DNA form, the CDR3 reads TGTGCCAGCTCCTGGGCCGGGAGCTCCTACAATGAGCAGTTCTTC. It codes for CASSWAGSSYNEQFF.

The chain links TRBV30 to TRBJ2-3, with 7 bases identical to TRBD2. The CDR3 has 16 amino acids. V lost 2 bases to trimming and J lost 2 bases; unmatched junction nucleotides: 10. The germline V gene encodes CDR1 GTSNPN and CDR2 SVGIG (reference sequence). CDR3 sequence: CAWSSQAGWDTDTQYF. CDR3 nucleotide sequence: TGTGCCTGGAGTTCGCAAGCGGGGTGGGACACAGATACGCAGTATTTT.

This rearrangement joins TRBV7-8 to TRBJ2-1; D not resolved. Trimming shortened V by 4 bases and J by 3 bases, and 4 bases separated the two germline ends. This CDR3 is built from 12 residues. In germline, CDR1 is SGHVS, CDR2 FQNEAQ. The CDR3 nucleotides read TGTGCCAGCAGCTCAGGCTACAATGAGCAGTTCTTC. Translating gives CASSSGYNEQFF.

This clone showed up just a few times. V gene TRBV5-4 combines with J gene TRBJ1-1; 11 nucleotides line up with TRBD1. With 0 bases clipped from V and 5 bases from J, the junction kept 3 bases outside the gene matches. This CDR3 region has 15 residues. From germline, CDR1 is SGHNT and CDR2 YYREEE (reference sequence). CDR3 amino acids: CASSLEGQGETEAFF. The CDR3 DNA is TGTGCCAGCAGCTTGGAGGGACAGGGGGAAACTGAAGCTTTCTTT.

This sequence joins TRBV6-2 or TRBV6-3 and TRBJ2-3; 9 bases agree with TRBD2. This CDR3 is 15 amino acids long. Trimming removed 4 bases from V and 6 bases from J; junction bases left unmatched: 8. Germline CDR1 reads MNHEY; CDR2 reads SVGEGT. CDR3 sequence reads: CASSSLAGGPDTQYF. The CDR3, as DNA: TGTGCCAGCAGTTCCCTGGCGGGGGGGCCGGATACGCAGTATTTT.

The rearrangement joins TRBV30 to TRBJ2-5; weak D call: TRBD2 (5 bases). Deletions cut 0 bases from V and 1 base from J, with 12 bases between. The CDR3 length is 15 residues. CDR1 and CDR2 (germline): GTSNPN, SVGIG (reference sequence). This CDR3 reads CAWSVWERAQETQYF. The CDR3 region has the DNA TGTGCCTGGAGTGTATGGGAGAGGGCCCAAGAGACCCAGTACTTC.

The chain links TRBV24-1 to TRBJ2-1, with 9 bases lining up with TRBD2. This CDR3 comprises 19 residues. The germline gives CDR1 KGHDR, CDR2 SFDVKD. V trimming: 2 bases; J trimming: 0 bases; junction bases outside the gene matches: 10. The CDR3 DNA reads as TGTGCCACCAGTGATTCACCCGGGACTAGCACGAGCTCCTACAATGAGCAGTTCTTC. Translated, it gives CATSDSPGTSTSSYNEQFF.

This chain links TRBV6-1 with TRBJ1-5, with 10 bases lining up with TRBD1. CDR1 MNHNS and CDR2 SASEGT come from the germline V gene. The V and J ends lost 2 bases and 7 bases, in that order; junction bases with no gene match: 5. This CDR3 spans 15 amino acids. The DNA of the CDR3 is TGTGCCAGCAGTGAACGGACAGGGGGAAGCCAGCCCCAGCATTTT. It yields the protein CASSERTGGSQPQHF.

The chain links TRBV29-1 to TRBJ2-3, with D possibly TRBD1 on 6 matching bases. The germline gives CDR1 SQVTM, CDR2 ANQGSEA. The CDR3 is 16 residues long. Trimming cost V 4 bases and J 0 bases, with 17 bases left between them. The CDR3 sequence is CSVVPLGGPSTDTQYF. CDR3 nucleotide sequence: TGCAGCGTTGTTCCTTTAGGGGGACCTAGCACAGATACGCAGTATTTT.

The V gene is TRBV5-1, the J gene TRBJ2-7, with 7 bases lining up with TRBD1. Germline V gives CDR1 SGHRS, CDR2 YFSETQ. This CDR3 is built from 13 residues. With 2 bases clipped from V and 5 bases from J, the junction kept 4 bases outside the gene matches. The CDR3 loop reads CASSFRQGDEQYF. The DNA for the CDR3 is TGCGCCAGCAGCTTTCGGCAGGGGGACGAGCAGTACTTC.

The chain joins TRBV7-3 to TRBJ2-1; D gene uncertain. The CDR3 runs to 13 residues. V was cut by 1 base and J by 7 bases, with 8 bases left in between. Germline CDR1 SGHTA, CDR2 FQGTGA. The CDR3 DNA follows: TGTGCCAGCAGCTTAAGAGCGTGGAATGAGCAGTTCTTC. It codes for CASSLRAWNEQFF.

The table lists this clone with a count of one. In DNA, the CDR3 is TGCGCCAGCAGCGAGGACTGGAACGAGCAGTACTTC. As protein: CASSEDWNEQYF. The J gene is TRBJ2-7, the V gene TRBV5-1, with D perhaps TRBD2 (5 bases). The germline V gene has CDR1 SGHRS and CDR2 YFSETQ. V lost 4 bases, J lost 5 bases, and 10 bases lay in between. The CDR3 covers 12 residues.

This clone was counted between two and nine times. The rearrangement links TRBV2 to TRBJ2-5; TRBD2 matches 8 bases. Germline V lookup: CDR1 SNHLY, CDR2 FYNNEI. CDR3 length: 15 amino acids. The V and J ends lost 2 bases and 1 base, in that order; junction bases with no gene match: 3. CDR3 coding DNA: TGTGCCAGCAGTGAATTGCGGGGGGCCCAAGAGACCCAGTACTTC. Protein product: CASSELRGAQETQYF.

V usage is TRBV30 and J usage is TRBJ1-3; TRBD1 aligns across 8 bases. Germline lookup yields CDR1 GTSNPN and CDR2 SVGIG (reference sequence). This CDR3 is 11 amino acids long. After removal of 7 bases from V and 11 bases from J, the junction contained 7 bases not matched to a gene. The CDR3: CASGQVYPIYF. The CDR3 region has the DNA TGTGCCTCGGGACAGGTTTACCCCATATATTTT.

The CDR3 nucleotides are TGTGCCAGCCGACAGGGTTTGGACAATGAGCAGTTCTTC. This gives the protein CASRQGLDNEQFF. The rearrangement uses TRBV6-5 and TRBJ2-1; TRBD1 aligns across 7 bases. Per the germline V gene, CDR1 is MNHEY and CDR2 is SVGAGI. J lost 5 bases, V lost 8 bases, and 6 bases had no gene match. The CDR3 totals 13 residues.